Following are 17 T cell receptor beta chains from one sample sequenced in a study of tumor-infiltrating lymphocytes in localized non-small cell lung cancer. Method: immunoSEQ multiplex PCR; TCRdb's copy keeps in-frame clones and lacks some. The sample yields over 5,500 clones, roughly 60% seen once. Source material: uninvolved lung tissue not adjacent to the tumor. The source of these receptors is a human donor with non-small cell lung cancer.

The rearrangement links TRBV7-8 to TRBJ2-7; the D gene is possibly TRBD1 (6 bases). The CDR3 is 16 amino acids. Looked up from germline, CDR1 is SGHVS and CDR2 is FQNEAQ. V lost 2 bases and J 5 bases, leaving 19 bases between the germline ends. The CDR3 reads CASSLRATIQGDEQYF. In DNA form, the CDR3 reads TGTGCCAGCAGCTTACGGGCCACGATACAGGGAGACGAGCAGTACTTC.

This clone showed up just once. The chain joins TRBV30 to TRBJ1-1, with a tentative D call TRBD1 (6 bases). Germline loops: CDR1 GTSNPN, CDR2 SVGIG (reference sequence). This CDR3 region has 12 residues. The germline V and J ends were trimmed by 8 bases and 1 base, with 11 bases remaining between them. The CDR3 bases are TGTGCCGGGGGGCGGGGGAACACTGAAGCTTTCTTT. Protein: CAGGRGNTEAFF.

This sequence joins TRBV19 and TRBJ1-5; 8 nucleotides line up with TRBD1. V lost 10 bases to trimming and J lost 0 bases; unmatched junction nucleotides: 8. The CDR3 runs to 15 residues. Looked up from germline, CDR1 is LNHDA and CDR2 is SQIVND (reference sequence). CDR3 protein: CATSTGAYSNQPQHF. CDR3 nucleotide sequence: TGTGCCACCTCGACAGGGGCATATAGCAATCAGCCCCAGCATTTT.

This clone is a singleton in its sample. J is TRBJ1-1 and V is TRBV7-2; 8 bases map to TRBD1. The V and J ends lost 4 bases and 10 bases, in that order; junction bases with no gene match: 5. This CDR3 contains 12 residues. CDR1 SGHTA and CDR2 FQGNSA come from the germline V gene. The CDR3 DNA reads TGTGCCAGCAGCTACGGACAGGGCGCAGCTTTCTTT. The encoded protein is CASSYGQGAAFF.

The sample holds a few counts of this clone. The gene calls are TRBV6-5 and TRBJ1-1; no definite D call. CDR1 and CDR2 (germline): MNHEY, SVGAGI. Trimming removed 2 bases from V and 4 bases from J, with 17 bases in between. The CDR3 runs 16 residues. CDR3 amino acids: CASSYIGGQGRTEAFF. The CDR3 region has the DNA TGTGCCAGCAGTTACATAGGCGGTCAAGGACGCACTGAAGCTTTCTTT.

This chain joins TRBV10-2 and TRBJ2-5; 11 nucleotides align to TRBD1. Germline V lookup: CDR1 WSHSY, CDR2 SAAADI. Trimming removed 2 bases from V and 4 bases from J; junction bases left unmatched: 3. CDR3 length equals 15 residues. For the CDR3, the DNA is TGCGCCAGCAGTGAGAGGACAGGGGGCGTAGAGACCCAGTACTTC. Translated: CASSERTGGVETQYF.

The chain employs TRBV14 and TRBJ1-4; possible D gene TRBD1, 6 bases. The CDR3 is 14 residues long. V was trimmed by 1 base and J by 5 bases, leaving 8 bases between them. Germline assignment: CDR1 SGHDN and CDR2 FVKESK. The CDR3 sequence: CASSQGGTNEKLFF. CDR3 bases: TGTGCCAGCAGCCAAGGAGGGACAAATGAAAAACTGTTTTTT.

V and J are TRBV5-4 and TRBJ2-7, with D perhaps TRBD1 or TRBD2 (5 bases each). The CDR3 loop spans 15 amino acids. Per germline, CDR1 SGHNT and CDR2 YYREEE (reference sequence). Trimming took off 4 bases at V and 2 bases at J, with 16 bases between the two ends. The CDR3 sequence: CASSPEGTETYEQYF. CDR3 nucleotides: TGTGCCAGCAGCCCCGAAGGGACGGAGACCTACGAGCAGTACTTC.

The chain couples TRBV6-1 to TRBJ1-5; D is unclear. This CDR3 contains 13 residues. Trimming took off 5 bases at V and 3 bases at J, with 8 bases between the two ends. The germline V gene has CDR1 MNHNS and CDR2 SASEGT. The CDR3 loop reads CASSWRNNQPQHF. The CDR3 nucleotides are TGTGCCAGCAGTTGGAGGAACAATCAGCCCCAGCATTTT.

The V and J genes are TRBV30 and TRBJ2-7, with D possibly TRBD1 on 6 matching bases. Between the trimmed V and J ends, which lost 7 bases and 5 bases, there was a span of 15 bases. Germline V lookup: CDR1 GTSNPN, CDR2 SVGIG (reference sequence). The CDR3 has 12 amino acids. The CDR3 protein is CASRQGFHEQYF. The CDR3 nucleotides read TGTGCCTCCCGGCAGGGGTTCCACGAGCAGTACTTC.

The genes are TRBV7-2 and TRBJ2-3; 8 bases line up with TRBD1. With 5 bases clipped from V and 2 bases from J, the junction kept 3 bases outside the gene matches. CDR3 length: 14 residues. Germline CDR1 is SGHTA and CDR2 is FQGNSA. Here the CDR3 DNA reads TGTGCCAGCAGCCCGGGACAGGACACAGATACGCAGTATTTT. This translates into CASSPGQDTDTQYF. Combining the CDR3 with reference TRBV7-2 and TRBJ2-3 gives the whole variable domain GAGVSQSPSNKVTEKGKDVELRCDPISGHTALYWYRQSLGQGLEFLIYFQGNSAPDKSGLPSDRFSAERTGGSVSTLTIQRTQQEDSAVYLCASSPGQDTDTQYFGPGTRLTVL.

The V and J genes are TRBV2 and TRBJ2-7; 11 bases are shared with TRBD2. Looked up from germline, CDR1 is SNHLY and CDR2 is FYNNEI. With V trimmed by 6 bases and J by 2 bases, 6 bases remained unmatched. The CDR3 runs to 15 residues. In DNA, the CDR3 is TGTGCCAGCAGGCCAACTAGCGGGGGTGCCTACGAGCAGTACTTC. Its protein is CASRPTSGGAYEQYF.

The chain employs TRBV19 and TRBJ2-3; D may be TRBD2 (6 bases). The CDR3 extends over 15 amino acids. CDR1 is LNHDA, CDR2 SQIVND, per germline (reference sequence). The germline V and J ends were trimmed by 7 bases and 0 bases, with 14 bases remaining between them. The DNA of the CDR3 is TGTGCCAGTACCCGAGCGGGCTCTAGCACAGATACGCAGTATTTT. Translated, it gives CASTRAGSSTDTQYF.

By frequency in the sample, this clone is medium-sized (0.01 to 0.1%). The V call is TRBV5-5, the J call TRBJ2-7; D tentatively fits TRBD1 or TRBD2 (5 bases each). In germline, CDR1 is SGHKS, CDR2 YYEKEE (reference sequence). This CDR3 contains 14 residues. V was clipped by 0 bases and J by 3 bases, with 10 bases between them. CDR3: CASSLGGRNYEQYF. The CDR3 DNA follows: TGTGCCAGCAGCTTGGGGGGACGGAACTACGAGCAGTACTTC. Full variable domain (remainder filled in from reference TRBV5-5 and TRBJ2-7): DAGVTQSPTHLIKTRGQQVTLRCSPISGHKSVSWYQQVLGQGPQFIFQYYEKEERGRGNFPDRFSARQFPNYSSELNVNALLLGDSALYLCASSLGGRNYEQYFGPGTRLTVT.

The V call is TRBV5-1, the J call TRBJ2-5; a possible D gene is TRBD2 (7 bases). The germline V and J ends were trimmed by 7 bases and 5 bases, with 15 bases remaining between them. The length of the CDR3 is 13 residues. Germline loops: CDR1 SGHRS, CDR2 YFSETQ. As DNA, the CDR3 is TGCGCCAGCGCTGAGGGGGGGTCCGAGACCCAGTACTTC. It codes for CASAEGGSETQYF.

The rearrangement uses TRBV27 and TRBJ1-2; a possible D gene is TRBD1 (5 bases). V was clipped by 6 bases and J by 3 bases, with 11 bases between them. The CDR3 sequence is 13 residues long. Germline V lookup: CDR1 MNHEY, CDR2 SMNVEV (reference sequence). In nucleotides, the CDR3 is TGTGCCAGCAGCTACAGACAGTACTATGGCTACACCTTC. It translates to CASSYRQYYGYTF.

The chain is built from TRBV7-9 and TRBJ1-6; D gene unclear. Trimming cost V 0 bases and J 6 bases, with 6 bases left between them. CDR3 length: 14 amino acids. Germline loops: CDR1 SEHNR, CDR2 FQNEAQ (reference sequence). DNA of the CDR3: TGTGCCAGCAGCTTAGCGGTGGGTAATTCACCCCTCCACTTT. Residues: CASSLAVGNSPLHF.